Listed here are 30 T cell receptor beta chains from one sample, sequenced in a study of blood T cell repertoires in COVID-19. Clones were sequenced by immunoSEQ multiplex PCR, and TCRdb holds only the in-frame ones, with some missing. The table records roughly 97,000 clones, about four fifths of them present only once. Source material: peripheral blood. The receptors shown here come from a woman older than 75 with active or convalescent COVID-19.

The V and J genes are TRBV27 and TRBJ2-3; D possibly corresponds to TRBD2 (6 bases). V was cut by 1 base and J by 1 base, with 15 bases left in between. Germline CDR1 reads MNHEY; CDR2 reads SMNVEV (reference sequence). CDR3 length equals 17 residues. The CDR3 is CASSLLLDPGGTDTQYF. The CDR3 nucleotides read TGTGCCAGCAGTTTATTGTTAGACCCGGGGGGCACAGATACGCAGTATTTT.

The rearrangement joins TRBV3-1 (or the pseudogene TRBV3-2) to TRBJ2-1; 7 bases match TRBD1. The CDR3 covers 14 residues. V was pared by 4 bases and J by 7 bases, with 7 bases of the junction left unmatched. Germline V gives CDR1 LGHDT, CDR2 YNNKEL (reference sequence). CDR3 coding DNA: TGTGCCAGCAGCCCCCTACAGGGGATAAATGAGCAGTTCTTC. Amino acids: CASSPLQGINEQFF.

The rearrangement links TRBV29-1 to TRBJ1-1, with 10 bases aligning to TRBD1. Trimming removed 7 bases from V and 7 bases from J; junction bases left unmatched: 9. The CDR3 runs to 13 residues. Germline V gives CDR1 SQVTM, CDR2 ANQGSEA. CDR3 sequence (DNA): TGCAGCGCGACGACAGGGGGCTTAATTGAAGCTTTCTTT. It translates to CSATTGGLIEAFF. Full variable domain (missing parts from reference TRBV29-1 and TRBJ1-1): SAVISQKPSRDICQRGTSLTIQCQVDSQVTMMFWYRQQPGQSLTLIATANQGSEATYESGFVIDKFPISRPNLTFSTLTVSNMSPEDSSIYLCSATTGGLIEAFFGQGTRLTVV.

This clone was counted once. V gene TRBV7-8 combines with J gene TRBJ1-6, with a weak D call TRBD1 (6 bases). CDR3 length: 15 amino acids. Germline V gives CDR1 SGHVS, CDR2 FQNEAQ. The V gene lost 1 base and the J gene lost 9 bases, with 13 bases spanning the gap. CDR3 sequence reads: CASSLDGRGASPLHF. The CDR3 DNA is TGTGCCAGCAGCTTAGACGGCAGGGGAGCTTCACCCCTCCACTTT.

This rearrangement joins TRBV5-1 to TRBJ1-2; D is unresolved. Germline CDR1 SGHRS, CDR2 YFSETQ. Trimming stripped 2 bases from V and 0 bases from J, with 8 bases between. The CDR3 runs to 14 residues. The CDR3 DNA reads TGCGCCAGCAGCTTACCTCAGACTAACTATGGCTACACCTTC. As protein: CASSLPQTNYGYTF.

Only one count was recorded for this clone. The CDR3 is CATSRGGLETQYF. DNA for the CDR3: TGTGCCACCAGCAGGGGGGGGTTAGAGACCCAGTACTTC. The chain recombines TRBV15 with TRBJ2-5, with 7 bases identical to TRBD2. The germline V gene has CDR1 LNHNV and CDR2 YYDKDF (reference sequence). CDR3 length: 13 residues. Losses at the gene ends were 3 bases for V and 4 bases for J; bases not matched to a gene: 2.

A single count supports this clone. The chain employs TRBV24-1 and TRBJ2-5, with a possible D match to TRBD2 (5 bases). The ends were cut back, 4 bases at V and 5 bases at J, with 16 bases in the middle. Germline lookup yields CDR1 KGHDR and CDR2 SFDVKD. The CDR3 is 15 amino acids. The CDR3 region has the DNA TGTGCCACCAGTGACAACATTAAATCGGGGGAGACCCAGTACTTC. It codes for CATSDNIKSGETQYF.

The chain employs TRBV6-5 and TRBJ2-2, with D possibly matching TRBD2 (5 bases). Germline loops: CDR1 MNHEY, CDR2 SVGAGI. Between the trimmed V and J ends, which lost 2 bases and 1 base, there was a span of 5 bases. The CDR3 length is 14 residues. The CDR3 here is CASSYGLNTGELFF. In nucleotides, the CDR3 is TGTGCCAGCAGTTACGGACTGAACACCGGGGAGCTGTTTTTT.

The rearrangement links TRBV9 to TRBJ1-2; a weak D match, TRBD1 (6 bases). V was trimmed by 3 bases and J by 2 bases, leaving 11 bases between them. Per the germline V gene, CDR1 is SGDLS and CDR2 is YYNGEE. The CDR3 extends over 14 amino acids. The CDR3 loop is CASSDARGNYGYTF. The DNA for the CDR3 is TGTGCCAGCAGCGACGCTAGGGGGAACTATGGCTACACCTTC.

V gene TRBV4-2 combines with J gene TRBJ1-3; D might be TRBD1 (5 bases). Germline CDR1 and CDR2: LGHNA and YNFKEQ. CDR3 size: 15 residues. V was cut by 5 bases and J by 0 bases, with 11 bases left in between. The CDR3 reads CASSKFRDSGNTIYF. CDR3 DNA sequence: TGTGCCAGCAGCAAGTTCAGGGACTCTGGAAACACCATATATTTT.

The chain joins TRBV4-3 to TRBJ2-1; 11 bases match TRBD2. Trimming at V came to 1 base and at J to 7 bases, leaving 6 bases not matched to a gene. Germline CDR1 and CDR2: LGHNA and YSLEER. This CDR3 comprises 16 residues. CDR3 DNA sequence: TGCGCCAGCAGCCAAGTACTAGCGGGAGTGTTAAATGAGCAGTTCTTC. This codes for CASSQVLAGVLNEQFF.

This clone was counted once. This rearrangement joins TRBV28 to TRBJ1-2, with TRBD1 matching over 9 bases. The CDR3 consists of 17 residues. J gave up 0 bases and V 6 bases, and 11 bases lay outside the gene matches. Germline values: CDR1 MDHEN, CDR2 SYDVKM. CDR3 residues: CASRAMGQGTTNYGYTF. DNA for the CDR3: TGTGCCAGCAGAGCCATGGGACAGGGTACAACTAACTATGGCTACACCTTC.

This clone is a singleton in its sample. The chain has TRBV18 and TRBJ2-1; TRBD1 aligns across 10 bases. CDR3 length: 16 residues. The germline V gene encodes CDR1 KGHSH and CDR2 LQKENI. V dropped 3 bases and J dropped 7; count of bases not matched to a gene: 9. CDR3 DNA: TGTGCCAGCTCACCGCCTCCGGGACAGGGGAGTAATGAGCAGTTCTTC. This encodes CASSPPPGQGSNEQFF. Combining the CDR3 with reference TRBV18 and TRBJ2-1 gives the whole variable domain NAGVMQNPRHLVRRRGQEARLRCSPMKGHSHVYWYRQLPEEGLKFMVYLQKENIIDESGMPKERFSAEFPKEGPSILRIQQVVRGDSAAYFCASSPPPGQGSNEQFFGPGTRLTVL.

The V call is TRBV12-3 or TRBV12-4, the J call TRBJ1-5; D ambiguous. The CDR3 is made up of 13 amino acids. V was pared by 9 bases and J by 2 bases, with 11 bases between. The CDR3 bases are TGTGCCAGTTCCCCCCGGGGCAATCAGCCCCAGCATTTT. Translating gives CASSPRGNQPQHF.

The V call is TRBV11-2, the J call TRBJ1-3; D is perhaps TRBD1 (6 bases). This CDR3 is 14 amino acids long. Germline assignment: CDR1 SGHAT and CDR2 FQNNGV. The ends were cut back, 5 bases at V and 2 bases at J, with 10 bases in the middle. CDR3 nucleotide sequence: TGTGCCAGCAGCCTGAACAGGGCTGGAAACACCATATATTTT. Protein product: CASSLNRAGNTIYF.

This clone was detected once. The rearrangement links TRBV3-1 (or the pseudogene TRBV3-2) to TRBJ1-2, with 11 bases aligning to TRBD1. Germline lookup yields CDR1 LGHDT and CDR2 YNNKEL (reference sequence). Trimming removed 3 bases from V and 7 bases from J; junction bases left unmatched: 7. This CDR3 is built from 15 residues. The CDR3 loop is CASSQTGTGGSGYTF. The CDR3, as DNA: TGTGCCAGCAGCCAGACCGGGACAGGGGGTAGTGGCTACACCTTC.

V gene TRBV28 combines with J gene TRBJ2-3; D may be TRBD2 (5 bases). Trimming removed 6 bases at V and 3 bases at J, with 16 bases between. The CDR3 runs 15 residues. Germline lookup yields CDR1 MDHEN and CDR2 SYDVKM. Written as DNA, the CDR3 is TGTGCCAGCAGCTTTTCGGGAAGGCAGACAGATACGCAGTATTTT. Amino acid sequence: CASSFSGRQTDTQYF.

The V gene is TRBV7-2, the J gene TRBJ2-6; no definite D call. V was pared by 5 bases and J by 1 base, with 6 bases between. The germline V gene encodes CDR1 SGHTA and CDR2 FQGNSA. The CDR3 totals 14 residues. The CDR3 nucleotides read TGTGCCAGCAGCCAAATTTCTGGGGCCAACGTCCTGACTTTC. It encodes CASSQISGANVLTF.

The rearrangement uses TRBV18 and TRBJ2-1, with D perhaps matching TRBD1 (5 bases). Looked up from germline, CDR1 is KGHSH and CDR2 is LQKENI. Trimming removed 3 bases from V and 6 bases from J, with 12 bases in between. This CDR3 comprises 14 residues. CDR3 bases: TGTGCCAGCTCACCGCAGGGTTCCCCCAATGAGCAGTTCTTC. This codes for CASSPQGSPNEQFF.

The chain is built from TRBV6-6 and TRBJ2-3, with D tentatively TRBD1 (6 bases). The V end was cut by 2 bases, the J end by 3 bases, with 9 bases between. CDR3 size: 14 residues. Germline-derived CDR1 and CDR2 are MNHNY and SVGAGI (reference sequence). The DNA of the CDR3 is TGTGCCAGCAGTTACGCGGACAGTACAGATACGCAGTATTTT. Translation gives CASSYADSTDTQYF.

This chain links TRBV24-1 with TRBJ2-2, with D uncertain. Germline V gives CDR1 KGHDR, CDR2 SFDVKD. The CDR3 is made up of 13 amino acids. The V end was cut by 7 bases, the J end by 0 bases, with 5 bases between. CDR3 coding DNA: TGTGCCACCAGGGCGGCGAACACCGGGGAGCTGTTTTTT. As protein: CATRAANTGELFF.

CDR3 loop: CASSADRGLSYEQYF. The CDR3 nucleotides are TGTGCCAGCAGCGCGGACAGGGGATTATCCTACGAGCAGTACTTC. The J gene is TRBJ2-7, the V gene TRBV11-2; TRBD1 aligns across 9 bases. Losses at the gene ends were 5 bases for V and 1 base for J; bases not matched to a gene: 6. Germline values: CDR1 SGHAT, CDR2 FQNNGV. The CDR3 sequence is 15 residues long. Based on the CDR3 plus reference TRBV11-2 and TRBJ2-7, the full variable domain is EAGVAQSPRYKIIEKRQSVAFWCNPISGHATLYWYQQILGQGPKLLIQFQNNGVVDDSQLPKDRFSAERLKGVDSTLKIQPAKLEDSAVYLCASSADRGLSYEQYFGPGTRLTVT.

This clone was detected only once. The rearrangement links TRBV29-1 to TRBJ2-2; D is possibly TRBD1 (6 bases). Trimming pared 7 bases from V and 5 bases from J, leaving 11 bases between. The CDR3 is 12 residues long. CDR1 and CDR2 from the germline V gene are SQVTM and ANQGSEA. In nucleotides, the CDR3 is TGCAGCGGTGGACAGCCTACCGGGGAGCTGTTTTTT. Its protein product is CSGGQPTGELFF.

The CDR3 loop is CASSFRAGTGNTIYF. Here the CDR3 DNA reads TGTGCCAGCAGCTTCCGGGCAGGGACTGGAAACACCATATATTTT. The rearrangement links TRBV7-2 to TRBJ1-3, with a weak D call TRBD1 (5 bases). Germline V gives CDR1 SGHTA, CDR2 FQGNSA. The CDR3 contains 15 residues. V was cut by 3 bases and J by 2 bases, with 11 bases left in between.

The chain carries TRBV18 and TRBJ1-3; D unclear. V lost 2 bases, J lost 0 bases, and 8 bases lay in between. Germline V gives CDR1 KGHSH, CDR2 LQKENI. The CDR3 consists of 15 residues. The CDR3 spells CASSPKESSGNTIYF. The DNA of the CDR3 is TGTGCCAGCTCACCAAAGGAGAGCTCTGGAAACACCATATATTTT.

The V and J genes are TRBV28 and TRBJ2-1, with 9 bases aligning to TRBD2. The junction had 6 bases not matched to a gene; V was cut back by 5 bases and J by 1 base. Per germline, CDR1 MDHEN and CDR2 SYDVKM. The CDR3 runs 16 residues. This CDR3 reads CASSKIAGVSYNEQFF. CDR3 bases: TGTGCCAGCAGTAAGATAGCGGGAGTGTCCTACAATGAGCAGTTCTTC.

This chain uses TRBV19 with TRBJ1-5, with D possibly TRBD1 on 6 matching bases. This CDR3 is 13 amino acids long. Germline CDR1 and CDR2: LNHDA and SQIVND (reference sequence). The germline V and J ends were trimmed by 3 bases and 9 bases, with 12 bases remaining between them. CDR3 residues: CASSIPDSWPQHF. CDR3 bases: TGTGCCAGTAGTATTCCGGACAGTTGGCCCCAGCATTTT.

Points on this clone: Different DNA sequences within this sample yield the same CDR3. This rearrangement joins TRBV20-1 to TRBJ1-4; D possibly corresponds to TRBD1 (6 bases). The V end was cut by 3 bases, the J end by 8 bases, with 7 bases between. Germline V gene sequence: CDR1 DFQATT, CDR2 SNEGSKA (reference sequence). This CDR3 has 11 amino acids. The chain's CDR3 is CSASRGEKLFF. The CDR3 nucleotides read TGCAGTGCTAGTAGGGGGGAAAAACTGTTTTTT.

With regard to this clone: The same CDR3 also results from other DNA sequences found in this sample. The V and J genes are TRBV9 and TRBJ1-2, with 8 bases fitting TRBD1. The ends lost 0 bases at V and 7 bases at J; junction bases unmatched: 5. CDR1 is SGDLS and CDR2 is YYNGEE in the germline V gene. CDR3 size: 14 residues. The CDR3 is CASSVDQGARGYTF. The CDR3 DNA is TGTGCCAGCAGCGTAGATCAGGGGGCACGTGGCTACACCTTC.

The V gene is TRBV24-1, the J gene TRBJ1-1; D remains unclear. Between the trimmed V and J ends, which lost 3 bases and 3 bases, there was a span of 7 bases. The CDR3 is 13 amino acids. Germline assignment: CDR1 KGHDR and CDR2 SFDVKD. In DNA form, the CDR3 reads TGTGCCACCAGTGATGGACTTCACACTGAAGCTTTCTTT. Protein product: CATSDGLHTEAFF.